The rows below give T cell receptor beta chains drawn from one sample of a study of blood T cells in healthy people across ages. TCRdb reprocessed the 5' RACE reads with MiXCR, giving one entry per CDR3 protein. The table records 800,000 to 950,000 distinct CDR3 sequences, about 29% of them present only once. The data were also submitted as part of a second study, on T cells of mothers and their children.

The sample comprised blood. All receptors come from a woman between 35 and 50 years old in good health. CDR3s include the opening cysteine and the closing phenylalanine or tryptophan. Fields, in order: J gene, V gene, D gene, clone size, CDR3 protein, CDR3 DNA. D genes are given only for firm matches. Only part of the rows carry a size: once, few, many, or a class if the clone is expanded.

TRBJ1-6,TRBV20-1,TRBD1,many,CSAPTGGHNSPLHF,TGCAGTGCCCCGACAGGGGGTCATAATTCACCCCTCCACTTT
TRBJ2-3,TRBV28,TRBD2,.,CASSLPGGSIAGDPDTQYF,TGTGCCAGCAGTTTGCCAGGGGGGAGTATAGCGGGGGATCCAGATACGCAGTATTTT
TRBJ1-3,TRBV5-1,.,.,CASSLSEFSGNTIYF,TGTGCCAGCAGCTTGTCCGAGTTCTCTGGAAACACCATATATTTT
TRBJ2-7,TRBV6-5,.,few,CASSHGPSYEQYF,TGTGCCAGCTCTCATGGGCCCTCCTACGAGCAGTACTTC
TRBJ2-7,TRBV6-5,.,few,CASSYGGPSALPSYNEQYF,TGTGCCAGCAGTTACGGGGGGCCTTCCGCGCTACCATCCTACAATGAGCAGTACTTC
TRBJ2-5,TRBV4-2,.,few,CASSQERLYGLETQYF,TGTGCCAGCAGCCAGGAAAGACTCTACGGCCTGGAGACCCAGTACTTC
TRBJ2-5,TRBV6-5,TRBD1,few,CASSKTGVETQYF,TGTGCCAGCAGTAAGACAGGGGTAGAGACCCAGTACTTC
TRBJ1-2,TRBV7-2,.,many,CASSLNRDYGYTF,TGTGCCAGCAGCTTAAACAGGGACTATGGCTACACCTTC
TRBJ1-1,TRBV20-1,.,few,CSARYSGRVNTEAFF,TGCAGTGCTAGATATAGTGGTCGAGTGAACACTGAAGCTTTCTTT
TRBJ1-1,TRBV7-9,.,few,CASSLARTRQNTEAFF,TGTGCCAGCAGCTTAGCCCGGACAAGGCAGAACACTGAAGCTTTCTTT
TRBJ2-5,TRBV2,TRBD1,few,CASSANRGLGETQYF,TGTGCCAGCAGTGCGAACAGGGGGCTCGGAGAGACCCAGTACTTC
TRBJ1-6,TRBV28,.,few,CASSFDGRWDSPLHF,TGTGCCAGCAGCTTTGATGGAAGGTGGGATTCACCCCTCCACTTT
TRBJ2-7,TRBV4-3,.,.,CASSQGGRGTYEQYF,TGCGCCAGCAGCCAGGGAGGACGGGGGACCTACGAGCAGTACTTC
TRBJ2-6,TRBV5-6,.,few,CASSPDGSGANVLTF,TGTGCCAGCAGCCCTGACGGCTCTGGGGCCAACGTCCTGACTTTC
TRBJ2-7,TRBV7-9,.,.,CASSLVTGWSYEQYF,TGTGCCAGCAGCTTAGTCACAGGGTGGTCCTACGAGCAGTACTTC
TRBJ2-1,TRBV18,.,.,CASSPSSTYIDEQFF,TGTGCCAGCTCACCATCCTCAACCTACATCGATGAGCAGTTCTTC
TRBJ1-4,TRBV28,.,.,CASTSGGGVNEKLFF,TGTGCCAGCACCTCAGGAGGGGGGGTGAATGAAAAACTGTTTTTT
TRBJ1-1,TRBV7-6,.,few,CASSLSGAAEAFF,TGTGCCAGCAGTCTATCTGGGGCGGCTGAAGCTTTCTTT
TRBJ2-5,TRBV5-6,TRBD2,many,CASRQGLATQETQYF,TGTGCCAGCAGACAAGGACTAGCGACGCAAGAGACCCAGTACTTC
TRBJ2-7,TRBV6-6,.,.,CASGGARYEQYF,TGTGCCAGCGGCGGGGCTCGGTACGAGCAGTACTTC
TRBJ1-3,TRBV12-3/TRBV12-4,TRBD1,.,CASSVGTARNTIYF,TGTGCCAGCAGCGTCGGGACAGCTCGAAACACCATATATTTT
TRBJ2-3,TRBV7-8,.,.,CASSFIATRTDTQYF,TGTGCCAGCAGCTTTATAGCTACCCGCACAGATACGCAGTATTTT
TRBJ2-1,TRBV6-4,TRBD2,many,CASSFSGGAVYNEQFF,TGTGCCAGCAGTTTTAGCGGGGGGGCCGTCTACAATGAGCAGTTCTTC
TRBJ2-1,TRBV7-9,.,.,CASSLAYTEQFF,TGTGCCAGCAGCTTAGCGTATACGGAGCAGTTCTTC
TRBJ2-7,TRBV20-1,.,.,CSALGELSPYEQYF,TGCAGTGCCCTGGGTGAGCTGAGCCCCTACGAGCAGTACTTC
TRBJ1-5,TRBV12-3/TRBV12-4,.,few,CASVRWGGQQPQHF,TGTGCCAGCGTCAGGTGGGGGGGGCAACAGCCCCAGCATTTT
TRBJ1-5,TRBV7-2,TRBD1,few,CASSTQGQGNQPQHF,TGTGCCAGCAGCACACAGGGGCAAGGCAATCAGCCCCAGCATTTT
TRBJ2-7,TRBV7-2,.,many,CASSLVTDTYEQYF,TGTGCCAGCAGCTTAGTTACGGATACCTACGAGCAGTACTTC
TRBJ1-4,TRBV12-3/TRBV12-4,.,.,CASSPTPLNLGREKLFF,TGTGCCAGCAGTCCCACGCCCCTTAATTTGGGTCGGGAAAAACTGTTTTTT
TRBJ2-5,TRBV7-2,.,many,CASRLSFGQETQYF,TGTGCCAGCAGACTCTCGTTTGGGCAAGAGACCCAGTACTTC
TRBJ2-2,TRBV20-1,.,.,CSAREASGAGELFF,TGCAGTGCTAGAGAGGCATCGGGGGCCGGGGAGCTGTTTTTT
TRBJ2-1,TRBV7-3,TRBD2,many,CASSSTSGLYNEQFF,TGTGCCAGCAGCTCAACTAGCGGTCTCTACAATGAGCAGTTCTTC
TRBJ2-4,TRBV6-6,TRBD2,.,CANSYSVASVRRETQYF,TGTGCCAACAGTTATTCCGTGGCTAGCGTTAGGCGGGAGACTCAGTACTTC
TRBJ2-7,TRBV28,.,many,CASSLGSPYEQYF,TGTGCCAGCAGCTTGGGAAGCCCCTACGAGCAGTACTTC
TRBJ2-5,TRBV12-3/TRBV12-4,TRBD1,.,CASKGTGGLKTQYF,TGTGCCAGCAAAGGGACAGGGGGCCTAAAGACCCAGTACTTC
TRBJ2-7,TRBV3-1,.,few,CASSQADYEQYF,TGTGCCAGCAGCCAAGCGGACTACGAGCAGTACTTC
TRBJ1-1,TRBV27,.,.,CASSLYDNTEAFF,TGTGCCAGCAGTTTATACGACAACACTGAAGCTTTCTTT
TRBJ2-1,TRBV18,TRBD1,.,CASSPDHTGGKFF,TGTGCCAGCTCACCCGACCATACAGGGGGCAAGTTCTTC
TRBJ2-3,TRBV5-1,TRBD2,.,CAGSSGGLDTDTQYF,TGCGCCGGCAGCTCGGGGGGGCTTGACACAGATACGCAGTATTTT
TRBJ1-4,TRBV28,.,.,CATAGDTHGYRKLFF,TGTGCCACCGCGGGGGACACCCATGGGTATAGAAAACTGTTTTTT
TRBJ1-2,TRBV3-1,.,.,CASSHRRIGGAHQSGYTF,TGTGCCAGCAGCCACCGCCGGATAGGGGGGGCGCATCAATCTGGCTACACCTTC
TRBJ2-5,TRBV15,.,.,CATSRDLRWRGRQETQYF,TGTGCCACCAGCAGAGATCTTCGGTGGCGTGGGCGACAAGAGACCCAGTACTTC
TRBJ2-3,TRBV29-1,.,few,CCVSGYRSTDTQYF,TGCTGCGTTTCGGGGTATCGGAGCACAGATACGCAGTATTTT
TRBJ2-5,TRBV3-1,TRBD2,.,CASSRRTSGFQETQYF,TGTGCCAGCAGCCGCAGGACTAGCGGCTTCCAAGAGACCCAGTACTTC